One T cell receptor beta chain is described in this entry. Its antigen is unidentified. Autoimmune disease history or systemic immunosuppression led to patients being barred. Profiling relied on immunoSEQ multiplex PCR, and the TCRdb table lists in-frame clones only, not all of them. Of tens of thousands of clones in the sample, 70% to 90% were seen once. This entry comes from a study of OX40 agonist ivuxolimab in advanced cancers. Overall study context: Six ivuxolimab dose levels, 0.01 to 10 mg/kg, were given intravenously every 2 weeks. The study's findings and limits: Doses of 0.1 to 3.0 mg/kg were accompanied by clonal expansion of CD4+ and CD8+ blood T cells by week 6.

This TCR was sampled from an adult with an advanced solid tumor such as melanoma, head and neck, liver or kidney cancer. Sample: CD4+ or CD8+ T cells sorted from blood, taken in a trial of the OX40 agonist ivuxolimab.

The CDR3 protein is CASSLQGGQPQHF. The CDR3 bases are TGCGCCAGCAGCCTCCAGGGAGGACAGCCCCAGCATTTT. J is TRBJ1-5 and V is TRBV4-1; D possibly corresponds to TRBD1 (5 bases). CDR3 length: 13 amino acids. V was pared by 4 bases and J by 7 bases, with 11 bases between. The germline gives CDR1 MGHRA, CDR2 YSYEKL.